This TCR beta chain stems from a study of vaccination effects on CD4 cells after COVID-19. Study-wide results and caveats: There was marked clonal contraction among infection- and vaccine-induced clones late after vaccination.

Concerning this clone itself: The antigen remains unidentified.

Prior to sequencing, the ViraFEST assay stimulated PBMC with viral peptide pools, which expanded the antigen-specific CD4+ T cells. Upon completion of around eleven days in culture, CD4+ T cells were isolated. Each participant received a vaccine that was either BNT162b2 or mRNA-1273, given as two doses. Each vaccine recipient was nucleocapsid antibody negative and had no prior SARS-CoV-2 infection. The germline V and J ends were trimmed by 0 bases and 5 bases, with 5 bases remaining between them. Germline V gene data show CDR1 as MNHEY and CDR2 as SVGAGI. CDR3 length equals 13 residues. Data came from immunoSEQ multiplex PCR; TCRdb stores just in-frame clones and leaves some out. Of under 85,000 clones in the sample, around four fifths were seen once.

Here the sequenced sample was CD4+ T cells from PBMCs cultured with HCoV-OC43 spike peptides, taken after COVID-19 vaccination. As to subset: HCoV-OC43 spike overlapping peptide pool stimulation. This receptor was taken from a human donor who received a COVID-19 vaccine. The chain has TRBV6-5 and TRBJ2-1; no clear D. The CDR3 DNA follows: TGTGCCAGCAGTTACTCGAGAAACAATGAGCAGTTCTTC. Its protein is CASSYSRNNEQFF.